The rows below give T cell receptor beta chains drawn from one sample of a study of T-cell memory formation after mild COVID-19. Via MiXCR, TCRdb re-called the 5' RACE reads, giving one row per CDR3 protein. This sample has 500,000 to 650,000 distinct CDR3 sequences, with less than 25% found just once. The sample was PBMCs or a T cell subset sorted from them (not recorded which). The receptors come from an adult woman who had mild COVID-19 (a few samples of this study predate the infection). Cell type and time point are not known. The CDR3 runs from the conserved cysteine through the conserved F or W. Each record gives: clone size, J gene, V gene, CDR3 protein. Clone size appears in some rows only: once, few, many, or a class for an expanded clone.

>few|TRBJ2-1|TRBV7-2
CASNTGSYDANEQFF
>few|TRBJ1-4|TRBV12-3/TRBV12-4
CASTRGTGISLNEKLFF
>few|TRBJ2-7|TRBV6-2/TRBV6-3
CASSLTGFHEQYF
>-|TRBJ2-5|TRBV27
CASSLFPTSRAETQYF
>-|TRBJ2-1|TRBV15
CATSRDNQAQFF
>few|TRBJ1-1|TRBV15
CATSRANTEAFF
>-|TRBJ1-3|TRBV18
CASSPQYSGNTIYF
>many|TRBJ2-7|TRBV4-1
CASSKAGGGGPYEQYF
>few|TRBJ1-4|TRBV13
CASSSTQTNEKLFF
>-|TRBJ1-2|TRBV9
CASSAQGAANYGYTF
>-|TRBJ1-6|TRBV10-3
CAISGRGNSPLHF
>many|TRBJ1-2|TRBV6-5
CASSSPSDATNYGYTF
>few|TRBJ2-3|TRBV5-5
CASSPYAGSPDTQYF
>few|TRBJ2-5|TRBV9
CASSVVPGQGQETQYF
>few|TRBJ1-2|TRBV15
CATKTKGGSGYTF
>few|TRBJ2-5|TRBV6-5
CASSYYDGALYF
>-|TRBJ2-7|TRBV4-1
CASSQGRDRTYEQYF
>few|TRBJ2-7|TRBV4-1
CASSQDGKLLDEQYF
>many|TRBJ2-2|TRBV15
CATSIGRWANTGELFF
>-|TRBJ2-1|TRBV7-9
CASSLRDRHNEQFF
>few|TRBJ1-5|TRBV20-1
CSARDGQGAGQPQHF
>many|TRBJ2-7|TRBV7-6
CASSLSTSGEVSYEQYF
>few|TRBJ2-1|TRBV5-5
CASTLAGGIYNEQFF
>few|TRBJ2-7|TRBV20-1
CSARQGAGHSYEQYF
>-|TRBJ2-5|TRBV7-2
CASSLAGLQETQYF
>-|TRBJ2-1|TRBV11-3
CASSLVPLVAGEANEQFF
>many|TRBJ1-5|TRBV20-1
CSASSGRGRLGNQPQHF
>-|TRBJ1-2|TRBV27
CASSPRQGGDYGYTF
>many|TRBJ1-2|TRBV6-1
CASSEAVEWEPDGYTF
>few|TRBJ2-7|TRBV7-8
CASSSPKDRGNEQYF
>few|TRBJ1-5|TRBV24-1
CATSEAGTGVQPQHF
>-|TRBJ1-2|TRBV2
CASSPPQERYGYTF
>few|TRBJ1-5|TRBV4-1
CASSFDRVEPQHF
>few|TRBJ2-7|TRBV27
CASSLGTSGSVYF
>-|TRBJ2-7|TRBV6-5
CASSYSGGLEQYF
>few|TRBJ2-1|TRBV10-3
CAISESWTGGTYNEQFF
>few|TRBJ2-3|TRBV7-9
CASSSRLTTDTQYF
>-|TRBJ1-2|TRBV2
CASKGWANYGYTF
>-|TRBJ2-7|TRBV7-2
CASSLAAVPYEQYF
>-|TRBJ2-5|TRBV2
CASSEGRATPRTQYF
>few|TRBJ2-3|TRBV20-1
CSANPGLAATDTQYF
>-|TRBJ1-4|TRBV24-1
CATSPNRDRSPNEKLFF
>many|TRBJ1-3|TRBV5-1
CASSYQTGTGNTIYF